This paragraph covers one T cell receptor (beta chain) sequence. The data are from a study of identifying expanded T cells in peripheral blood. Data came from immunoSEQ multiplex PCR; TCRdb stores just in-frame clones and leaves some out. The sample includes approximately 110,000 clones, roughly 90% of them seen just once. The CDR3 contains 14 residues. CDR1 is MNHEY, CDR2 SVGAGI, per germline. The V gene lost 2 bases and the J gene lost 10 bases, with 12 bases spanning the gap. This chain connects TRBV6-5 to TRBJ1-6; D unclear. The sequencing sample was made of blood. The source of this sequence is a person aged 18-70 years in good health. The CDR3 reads CASSYPIPRSPLHF. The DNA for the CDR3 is TGTGCCAGCAGTTACCCCATCCCCCGGTCACCCCTCCACTTT.